This T cell receptor (beta chain) was captured by sequencing in a study of lymphopenia after photon versus proton radiotherapy. Findings of the study overall: Relative stability marked proton patients; photon patients lost diversity and naive cells. In patients who died, overall survival fell as post-nadir TCR diversity dropped more.

Assay: immunoSEQ multiplex PCR; the TCRdb copy retains only in-frame clones and omits some. Here the sample spans 7,000 to 9,500 clones, roughly nine tenths being singletons. Germline-derived CDR1 and CDR2 are SGHRS and YFSETQ. The CDR3 consists of 13 residues. The V and J ends lost 7 bases and 5 bases respectively, with 13 bases between them. Details on this clone: As yet, its antigen is unknown.

The sequenced sample was peripheral blood, obtained from a patient treated with photon-based radiotherapy. This sequence originates from a woman in her 70s with pancreatic cancer. The V call is TRBV5-1, the J call TRBJ1-5; a weak D match, TRBD1 (6 bases). In DNA form, the CDR3 reads TGCGCCAGCGAAACAGGGTGGGATCAGCCCCAGCATTTT. Translation: CASETGWDQPQHF. Full variable domain (outside the CDR3, taken from reference TRBV5-1 and TRBJ1-5): KAGVTQTPRYLIKTRGQQVTLSCSPISGHRSVSWYQQTPGQGLQFLFEYFSETQRNKGNFPGRFSGRQFSNSRSEMNVSTLELGDSALYLCASETGWDQPQHFGDGTRLSIL.